This T cell receptor beta chain is from a study of T cell responses to AZD1222 COVID-19 vaccine (dated by TCRdb to about 2021). About the study as a whole: A total of 233 trial participants underwent TCR sequencing, of whom roughly 210 had received two doses of AZD1222 and approximately 26 had received two doses of the MenACWY control vaccine. Trial participants were enrolled by age into 18-55, 56-69 and 70-plus year subgroups, with about 150, 28 and 57 TCR-sequenced participants respectively.

Turning to this clone: Its target antigen remains unknown. No base quality values were provided; no much bigger clone lies one nucleotide off.

The time point label of this sample denotes: about 28 days (+/-7) after the second vaccine dose. AZD1222 recipients whose second dose came at about 4 weeks and those whose second dose came at about 12 weeks were combined into one group, since spike-specific TCR depth and breadth did not differ between the two schedules. The vaccinee samples were drawn from two UK trials, COV001 and COV002, one of which was a single-blind randomized controlled phase 2/3 trial testing AZD1222 (ChAdOx1 nCoV-19) in healthy adults. Trial participant PBMC samples were collected at day 0 and day 28 after the second dose for TCRbeta chain sequencing. What the research found in general, with its limitations: Spike-specific TCR breadth and depth rose significantly after two AZD1222 doses compared with day 0 and with MenACWY recipients. CD4 TCRs associated with the vaccine covered the entire spike protein, and the dominant responses were in regions 160-218 and 743-854. In the small 56-69-year group, the increase in depth fell short of significance, most likely because of low power. Only six AZD1222 recipients were SARS-CoV-2 seropositive at baseline, limiting conclusions about previously exposed vaccinees. Reportedly, almost half of the unique spike-specific TCRs recognized epitopes lying outside the regions that are mutated in the B.1.351 and B.1.1.7 variants. Most participants were white British and females outnumbered males, and the authors suggested that clonal diversity may have been underestimated. Because no samples from the day 14 peak response were available, repertoires could be characterized only after the peak T cell response.

From the germline V gene, CDR1 is SGHTS and CDR2 is YDEGEE. V is pared back by 5 bases and J by 4 bases, with 13 bases lying between the germline termini. The CDR3 starts with the cysteine, ends with the phenylalanine, and has 13 residues. Of the read, only the CDR3 DNA is kept; its 39 bases are in frame from base 1. The CDR3 regions of human TCRbeta chains were analyzed by immunosequencing. Concerning the study's data processing: Repertoire TCRs were checked for matches against a reference library of SARS-CoV-2-specific TCRs that had been generated using the MIRA antigen-specificity platform. Breadth meant the fraction of unique TCRs that were SARS-CoV-2-associated, whereas depth meant the fraction of total T cells that were SARS-CoV-2-associated. Using the MIRA data, each spike-specific TCR was assigned both to the spike region to which the TCR was reactive and to a CD4 or CD8 class. Log10-transformed breadth and depth values were compared by one-way ANOVA with Sidak's multiple comparisons tests. TCRdb stores this immuneACCESS table with in-frame sequences only. Part of the clones is absent; in the studies checked, under half of the shortfall reflects unresolved V genes, and no reason is known for the rest. That table supplies the V and J calls and clone size; D and trimming were determined from the DNA. The table for this sample lists over 120,000 clones; roughly 89% of them were counted only once. Of the sample, roughly 1.8% falls within the top ten clones.

This sample comprised peripheral blood, obtained 28 days after the second AZD1222 dose. The rearrangement joined TRBV5-8 to TRBJ2-7; D gene: possibly TRBD1, on 6 matching bases. This sequence originates from an adult who received the AZD1222 COVID-19 vaccine. The nucleotides read TGTGCCAGCAGACCAGGGGTCCGGTACGAGCAGTACTTC. It translates to CASRPGVRYEQYF.